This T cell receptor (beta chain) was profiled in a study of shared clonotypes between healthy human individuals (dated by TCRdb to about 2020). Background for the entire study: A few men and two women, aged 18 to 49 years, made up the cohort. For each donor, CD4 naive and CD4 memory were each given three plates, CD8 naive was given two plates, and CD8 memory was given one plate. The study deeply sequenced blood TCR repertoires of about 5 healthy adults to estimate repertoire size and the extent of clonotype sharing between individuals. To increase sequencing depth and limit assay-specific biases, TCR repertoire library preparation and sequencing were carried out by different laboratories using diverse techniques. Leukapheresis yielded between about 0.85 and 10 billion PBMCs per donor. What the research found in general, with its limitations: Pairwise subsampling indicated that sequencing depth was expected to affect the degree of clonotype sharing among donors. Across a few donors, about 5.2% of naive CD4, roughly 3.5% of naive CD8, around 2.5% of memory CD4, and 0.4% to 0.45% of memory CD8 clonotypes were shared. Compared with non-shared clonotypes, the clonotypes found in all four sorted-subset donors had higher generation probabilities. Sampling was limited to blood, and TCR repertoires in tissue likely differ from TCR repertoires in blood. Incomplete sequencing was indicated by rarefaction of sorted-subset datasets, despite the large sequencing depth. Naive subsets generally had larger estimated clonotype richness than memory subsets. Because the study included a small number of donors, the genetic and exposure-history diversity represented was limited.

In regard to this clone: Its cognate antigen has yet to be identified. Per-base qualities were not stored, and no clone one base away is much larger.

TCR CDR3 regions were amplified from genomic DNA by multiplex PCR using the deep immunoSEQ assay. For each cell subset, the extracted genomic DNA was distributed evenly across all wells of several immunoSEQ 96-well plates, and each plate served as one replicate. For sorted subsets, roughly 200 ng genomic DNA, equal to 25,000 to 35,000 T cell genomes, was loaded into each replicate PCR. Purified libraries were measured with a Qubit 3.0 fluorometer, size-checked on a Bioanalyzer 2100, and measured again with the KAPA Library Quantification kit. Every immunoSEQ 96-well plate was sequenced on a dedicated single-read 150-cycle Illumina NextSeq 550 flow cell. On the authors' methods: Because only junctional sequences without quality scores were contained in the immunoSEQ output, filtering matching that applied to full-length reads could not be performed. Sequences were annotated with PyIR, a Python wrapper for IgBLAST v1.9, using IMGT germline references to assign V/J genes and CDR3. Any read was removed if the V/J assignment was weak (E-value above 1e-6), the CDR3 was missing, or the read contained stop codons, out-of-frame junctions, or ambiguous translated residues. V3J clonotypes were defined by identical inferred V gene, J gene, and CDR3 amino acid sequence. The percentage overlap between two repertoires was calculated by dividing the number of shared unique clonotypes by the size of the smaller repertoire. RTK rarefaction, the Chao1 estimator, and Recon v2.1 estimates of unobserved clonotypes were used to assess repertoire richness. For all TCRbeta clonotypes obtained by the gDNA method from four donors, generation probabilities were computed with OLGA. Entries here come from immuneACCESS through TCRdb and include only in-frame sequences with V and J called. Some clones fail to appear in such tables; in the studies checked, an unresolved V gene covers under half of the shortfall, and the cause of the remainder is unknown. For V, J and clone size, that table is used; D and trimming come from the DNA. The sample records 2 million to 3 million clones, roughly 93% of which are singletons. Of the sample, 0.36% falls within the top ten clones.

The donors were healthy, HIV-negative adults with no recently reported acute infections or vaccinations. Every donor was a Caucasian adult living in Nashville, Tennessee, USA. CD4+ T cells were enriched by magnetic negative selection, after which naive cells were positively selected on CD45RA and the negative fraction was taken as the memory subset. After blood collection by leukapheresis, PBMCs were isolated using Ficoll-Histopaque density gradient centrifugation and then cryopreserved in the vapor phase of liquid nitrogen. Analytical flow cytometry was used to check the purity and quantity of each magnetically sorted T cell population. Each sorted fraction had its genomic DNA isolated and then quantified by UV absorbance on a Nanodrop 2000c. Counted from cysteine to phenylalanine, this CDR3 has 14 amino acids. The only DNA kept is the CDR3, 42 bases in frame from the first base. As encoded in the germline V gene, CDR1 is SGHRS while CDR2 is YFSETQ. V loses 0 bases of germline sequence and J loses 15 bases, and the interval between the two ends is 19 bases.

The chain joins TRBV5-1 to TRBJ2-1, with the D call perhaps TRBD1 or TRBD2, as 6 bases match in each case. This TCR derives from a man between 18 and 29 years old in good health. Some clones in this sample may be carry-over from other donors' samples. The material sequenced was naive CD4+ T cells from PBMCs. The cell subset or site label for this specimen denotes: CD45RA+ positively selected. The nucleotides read TGCGCCAGCAGCTTGGAACAGGGAAGCGGGCTGCGGTTCTTC. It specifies CASSLEQGSGLRFF.